What follows is one T cell receptor (beta chain) and its context. Its antigen is not identified. This PCR relied on a set of 60 Vbeta primers and 13 Jbeta primers. The data were produced by immunoSEQ multiplex PCR, yet TCRdb's version contains in-frame clones alone and is incomplete. Among about 130,000 clones listed, around 78% were seen once. These data belong to a study of cytomegalovirus exposure and HLA in healthy donors. Study-wide findings and caveats: Relative to the approximately 680-donor mean, N-insertions were reportedly fewer in an Asian-associated ancestry cluster in a later analysis. Later analysis suggested most CMV-associated TCR beta chains were HLA-restricted.

Sequenced material: PBMCs. The sequence derives from a man aged 55-75 years in good health and CMV-seropositive.

The CDR3 coding sequence is TGCGCCAGCAGTGGACAGGGGGCCACAGATACGCAGTATTTT. This codes for CASSGQGATDTQYF. The chain employs TRBV5-1 and TRBJ2-3; 11 bases agree with TRBD1. This CDR3 is built from 14 residues. Germline CDR1 SGHRS, CDR2 YFSETQ. The V and J ends lost 5 bases and 2 bases, in that order; junction bases with no gene match: 1.